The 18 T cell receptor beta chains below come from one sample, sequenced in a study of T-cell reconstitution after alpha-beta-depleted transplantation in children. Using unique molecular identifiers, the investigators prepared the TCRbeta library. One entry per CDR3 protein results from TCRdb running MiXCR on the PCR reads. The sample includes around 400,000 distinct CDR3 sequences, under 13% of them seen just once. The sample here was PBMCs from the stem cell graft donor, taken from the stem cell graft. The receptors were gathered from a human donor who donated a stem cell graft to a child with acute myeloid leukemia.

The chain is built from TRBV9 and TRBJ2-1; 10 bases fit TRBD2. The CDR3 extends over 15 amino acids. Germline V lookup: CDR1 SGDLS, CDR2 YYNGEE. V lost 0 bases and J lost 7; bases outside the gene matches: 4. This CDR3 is CASSVASGSSNEQFF. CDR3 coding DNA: TGTGCCAGCAGCGTAGCTAGCGGGAGTTCGAATGAGCAGTTCTTC.

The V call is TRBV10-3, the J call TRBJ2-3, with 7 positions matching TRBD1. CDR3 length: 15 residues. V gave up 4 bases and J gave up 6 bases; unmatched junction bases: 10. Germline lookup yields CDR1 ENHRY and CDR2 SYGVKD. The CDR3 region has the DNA TGTGCCATCAGTGTACGGACAGGTGGAATGGATACGCAGTATTTT. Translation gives CAISVRTGGMDTQYF.

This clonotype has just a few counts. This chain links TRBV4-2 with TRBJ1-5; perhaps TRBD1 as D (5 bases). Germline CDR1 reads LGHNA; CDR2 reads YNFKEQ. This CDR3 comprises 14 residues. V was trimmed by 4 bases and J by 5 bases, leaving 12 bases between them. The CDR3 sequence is CASSLQGRDQPQHF. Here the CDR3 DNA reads TGTGCCAGCAGCCTTCAGGGAAGGGATCAGCCCCAGCATTTT.

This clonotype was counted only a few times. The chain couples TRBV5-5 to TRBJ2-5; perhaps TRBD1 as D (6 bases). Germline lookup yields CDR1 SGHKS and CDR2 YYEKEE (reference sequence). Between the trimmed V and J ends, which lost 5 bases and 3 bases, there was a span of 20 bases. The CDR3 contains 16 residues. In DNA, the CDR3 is TGTGCCAGCAGTACCAGGGGCTCGGGGATTAAAGAGACCCAGTACTTC. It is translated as CASSTRGSGIKETQYF.

The CDR3 spells CASSPGGSGSPSEQFF. As DNA, the CDR3 is TGTGCCAGCAGCCCGGGGGGGAGCGGGAGCCCAAGTGAGCAGTTCTTC. This chain uses TRBV11-3 with TRBJ2-1, with 8 bases fitting TRBD2. Germline-derived CDR1 and CDR2 are SGHNT and YENEEA. Losses at the gene ends were 5 bases for V and 9 bases for J; bases not matched to a gene: 15. This CDR3 comprises 16 residues.

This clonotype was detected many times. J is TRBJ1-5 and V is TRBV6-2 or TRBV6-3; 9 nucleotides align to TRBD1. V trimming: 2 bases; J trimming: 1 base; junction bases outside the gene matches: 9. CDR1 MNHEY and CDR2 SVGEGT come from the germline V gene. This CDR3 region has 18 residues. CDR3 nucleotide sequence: TGTGCCAGCAGTTACAGCGGACAGGGGATTTGGAGCAATCAGCCCCAGCATTTT. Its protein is CASSYSGQGIWSNQPQHF.

CDR3 sequence (DNA): TGTGCCAGCAGTTCCACAGGGGGCTCCGCAGATACGCAGTATTTT. Translating it yields CASSSTGGSADTQYF. The rearrangement links TRBV6-2 or TRBV6-3 to TRBJ2-3; TRBD1 matches 9 bases. The V gene's germline CDR1 is MNHEY and CDR2 SVGEGT. V lost 4 bases, J lost 4 bases, and 6 bases stayed unmatched. This CDR3 region has 15 residues.

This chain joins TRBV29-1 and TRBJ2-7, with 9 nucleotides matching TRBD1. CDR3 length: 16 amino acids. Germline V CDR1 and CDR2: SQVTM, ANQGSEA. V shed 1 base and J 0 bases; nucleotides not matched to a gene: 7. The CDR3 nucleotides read TGCAGCGTTGAAGGGCGTGGGACAGGGAGCTCCTACGAGCAGTACTTC. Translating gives CSVEGRGTGSSYEQYF.

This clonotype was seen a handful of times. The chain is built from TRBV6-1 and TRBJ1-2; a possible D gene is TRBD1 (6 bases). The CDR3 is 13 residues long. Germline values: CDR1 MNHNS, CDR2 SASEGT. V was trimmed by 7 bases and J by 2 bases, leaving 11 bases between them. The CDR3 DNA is TGTGCCAGCACCAGAACAGGGAACTATGGCTACACCTTC. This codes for CASTRTGNYGYTF.

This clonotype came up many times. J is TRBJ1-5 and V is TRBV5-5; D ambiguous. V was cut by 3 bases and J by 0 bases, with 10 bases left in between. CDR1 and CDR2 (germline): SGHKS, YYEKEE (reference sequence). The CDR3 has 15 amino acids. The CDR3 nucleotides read TGTGCCAGCAGCTCGTCGGAAAATAGCAATCAGCCCCAGCATTTT. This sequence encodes CASSSSENSNQPQHF.

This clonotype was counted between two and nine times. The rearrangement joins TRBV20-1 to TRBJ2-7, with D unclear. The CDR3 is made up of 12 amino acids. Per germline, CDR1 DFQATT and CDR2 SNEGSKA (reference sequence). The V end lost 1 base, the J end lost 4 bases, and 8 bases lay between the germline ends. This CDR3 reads CSARVPGYEQYF. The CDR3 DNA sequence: TGCAGTGCTAGAGTCCCCGGATACGAGCAGTACTTC.

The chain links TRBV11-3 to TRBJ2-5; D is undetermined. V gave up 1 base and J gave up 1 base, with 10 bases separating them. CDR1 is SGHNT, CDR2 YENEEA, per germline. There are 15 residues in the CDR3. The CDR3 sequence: CASSLGRRRQETQYF. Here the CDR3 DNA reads TGTGCCAGCAGCTTAGGACGGCGGCGCCAAGAGACCCAGTACTTC.

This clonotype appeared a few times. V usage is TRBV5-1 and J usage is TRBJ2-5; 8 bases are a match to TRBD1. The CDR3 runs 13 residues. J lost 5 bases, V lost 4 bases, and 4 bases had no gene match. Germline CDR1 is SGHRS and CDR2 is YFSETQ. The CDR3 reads CASSRDRIETQYF. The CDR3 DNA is TGCGCCAGCAGCCGGGACAGGATCGAGACCCAGTACTTC. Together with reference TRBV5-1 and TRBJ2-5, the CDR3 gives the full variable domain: KAGVTQTPRYLIKTRGQQVTLSCSPISGHRSVSWYQQTPGQGLQFLFEYFSETQRNKGNFPGRFSGRQFSNSRSEMNVSTLELGDSALYLCASSRDRIETQYFGPGTRLLVL.

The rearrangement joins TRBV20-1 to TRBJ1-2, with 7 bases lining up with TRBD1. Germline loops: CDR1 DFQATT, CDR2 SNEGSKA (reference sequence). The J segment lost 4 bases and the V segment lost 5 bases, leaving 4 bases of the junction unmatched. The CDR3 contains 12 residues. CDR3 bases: TGCAGTGCTTCAGGACAGGCCTATGGCTACACCTTC. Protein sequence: CSASGQAYGYTF.

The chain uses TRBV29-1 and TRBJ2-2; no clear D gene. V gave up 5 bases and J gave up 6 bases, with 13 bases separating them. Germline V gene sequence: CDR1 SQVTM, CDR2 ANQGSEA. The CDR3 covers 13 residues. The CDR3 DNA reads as TGCAGCGTTACGGGCAGGAAGTCCGGGGAGCTGTTTTTT. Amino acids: CSVTGRKSGELFF.

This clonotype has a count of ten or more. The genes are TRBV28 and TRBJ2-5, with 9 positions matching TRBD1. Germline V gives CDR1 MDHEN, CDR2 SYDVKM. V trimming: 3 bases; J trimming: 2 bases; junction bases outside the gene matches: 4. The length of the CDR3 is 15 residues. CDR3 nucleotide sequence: TGTGCCAGCAGTTTGAACAGGGGGCTTCAAGAGACCCAGTACTTC. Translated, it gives CASSLNRGLQETQYF.

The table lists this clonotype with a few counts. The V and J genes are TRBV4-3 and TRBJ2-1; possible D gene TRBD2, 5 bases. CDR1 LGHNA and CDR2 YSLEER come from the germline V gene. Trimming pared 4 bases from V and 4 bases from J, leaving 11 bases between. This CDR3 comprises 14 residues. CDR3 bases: TGCGCCAGCAGCCCCGAGCGGTATTACAATGAGCAGTTCTTC. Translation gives CASSPERYYNEQFF.

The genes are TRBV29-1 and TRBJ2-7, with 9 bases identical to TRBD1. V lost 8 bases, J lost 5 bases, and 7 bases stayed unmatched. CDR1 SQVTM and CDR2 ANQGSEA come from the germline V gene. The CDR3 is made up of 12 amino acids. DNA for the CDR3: TGCAGCATAAGGACAGGGGTACACGAGCAGTACTTC. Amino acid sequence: CSIRTGVHEQYF.